This T cell receptor beta chain was found in a study of a mutant IDH1 vaccine in newly diagnosed glioma. On the study more broadly: In some groups vaccination began 4-6 weeks post-radiotherapy; others received it with temozolomide. Prior therapy was radiotherapy, temozolomide, or both; most received both. General study points: Whatever changes occurred in top peripheral T cell clonotypes seemed unrelated to pseudoprogression.

TCRdb's table, derived via immunoSEQ multiplex PCR, lists solely in-frame clones and lacks some. The sample has about 20,000 clones, around 80% seen once. On this clone itself: Its antigen remains unidentified.

Time point here: week 23, last vaccination. Topical imiquimod accompanied each vaccine dose, which consisted of 300 ug of mutant IDH1 20-mer peptide. Germline CDR1 reads SQVTM; CDR2 reads ANQGSEA. The germline V and J ends were trimmed by 7 bases and 2 bases, with 11 bases remaining between them. The length of the CDR3 is 12 residues. This sequence was found in a man aged 30 to 39 with glioma. The sequences come from PBMCs, collected from a glioma patient whose treatment included an IDH1 peptide vaccine. The J gene is TRBJ2-5, the V gene TRBV29-1, with D possibly TRBD2 on 6 matching bases. The CDR3 bases are TGCAGCGCCGGGACTCGACAAGAGACCCAGTACTTC. It specifies CSAGTRQETQYF.